Below, 23 T cell receptor beta chains from the same sample are listed, as sequenced in a study of Ad26.COV2.S vaccination and SARS-CoV-2 variants. Sequenced by immunoSEQ multiplex PCR; TCRdb stores in-frame clones only, minus some. The sample lists about 440,000 clones, around 90% occurring once. Treatment reported: around 19 received Ad26.COV2.S at low or high dose, single or two shots; roughly 5 received placebo; per-sample allocation not given. Samples analyzed were those drawn on day 63 after the first vaccine or placebo injection. The sequenced sample was peripheral blood, obtained in a trial of Ad26.COV2.S vaccine versus placebo. The receptor set was obtained from a person aged 18-65 years who received the Ad26.COV2.S COVID-19 vaccine or a placebo.

In its sample, this clone was seen a few times. The V and J genes are TRBV28 and TRBJ1-1; D is undetermined. The V end lost 2 bases, the J end lost 0 bases, and 4 bases lay between the germline ends. Germline V gives CDR1 MDHEN, CDR2 SYDVKM. The CDR3 consists of 13 residues. DNA of the CDR3: TGTGCCAGCAGTTTAATACTGAACACTGAAGCTTTCTTT. Translation gives CASSLILNTEAFF.

V and J are TRBV5-4 and TRBJ2-2, with 9 bases aligning to TRBD1. Germline V gene sequence: CDR1 SGHNT, CDR2 YYREEE (reference sequence). The J segment lost 7 bases and the V segment lost 4 bases, leaving 8 bases of the junction unmatched. The CDR3 consists of 15 residues. CDR3 nucleotides: TGTGCCAGCAGCGAGGGACAGGGTCGGGGCGGGGAGCTGTTTTTT. It yields the protein CASSEGQGRGGELFF.

The rearrangement links TRBV7-2 to TRBJ1-2; D remains ambiguous. V dropped 1 base and J dropped 5 bases, with 14 bases sitting between them. The CDR3 totals 15 residues. Germline V gene lookup returns CDR1 SGHTA and CDR2 FQGNSA. The CDR3 DNA reads TGTGCCAGCAGCTTAGAGGGCAGGTCGAGGTATGGCTACACCTTC. Residues: CASSLEGRSRYGYTF.

V usage is TRBV20-1 and J usage is TRBJ1-5; no reliable D call. With 3 bases removed from V and 2 bases from J, the gap between germline ends came to 5 bases. The CDR3 sequence is 12 residues long. Germline lookup yields CDR1 DFQATT and CDR2 SNEGSKA (reference sequence). This chain's CDR3 is CSASDGNQPQHF. The DNA of the CDR3 is TGCAGTGCTAGTGATGGCAATCAGCCCCAGCATTTT.

This clone has only one observation. The chain has TRBV18 and TRBJ1-3; 7 nucleotides agree with TRBD1. In germline, CDR1 is KGHSH, CDR2 LQKENI. V lost 3 bases to trimming and J lost 4 bases; unmatched junction nucleotides: 6. CDR3 length equals 15 residues. CDR3 in DNA: TGTGCCAGCTCACCGCTACAGGGGAGCGGAAACACCATATATTTT. Encoded protein: CASSPLQGSGNTIYF. Combining the CDR3 with reference TRBV18 and TRBJ1-3 gives the whole variable domain NAGVMQNPRHLVRRRGQEARLRCSPMKGHSHVYWYRQLPEEGLKFMVYLQKENIIDESGMPKERFSAEFPKEGPSILRIQQVVRGDSAAYFCASSPLQGSGNTIYFGEGSWLTVV.

This clone was seen once. This same CDR3 is encoded by further DNA sequences in the sample. The rearrangement links TRBV6-5 to TRBJ1-2; 7 nucleotides align to TRBD1. CDR3 size: 12 residues. V was pared by 8 bases and J by 2 bases, with 2 bases of the junction left unmatched. Germline assignment: CDR1 MNHEY and CDR2 SVGAGI. CDR3 DNA sequence: TGTGCCAGCCGGGACAGCAACTATGGCTACACCTTC. It is translated as CASRDSNYGYTF.

The V gene is TRBV5-1, the J gene TRBJ2-3; TRBD2 agrees at 11 bases. The CDR3 spans 16 residues. The trim removed 4 bases at V and 2 bases at J, leaving 6 bases unmatched. CDR1 is SGHRS, CDR2 YFSETQ, per germline. The CDR3, as DNA: TGCGCCAGCAGCGGGGGACTAGCGGCCCCCACAGATACGCAGTATTTT. The encoded protein is CASSGGLAAPTDTQYF.

This chain uses TRBV7-3 with TRBJ1-1; the D is unclear. Looked up from germline, CDR1 is SGHTA and CDR2 is FQGTGA. This CDR3 is 14 amino acids long. Between the trimmed V and J ends, which lost 8 bases and 4 bases, there was a span of 17 bases. The chain's CDR3 is CASSLGGGRTEAFF. CDR3 coding DNA: TGTGCCAGCTCCCTAGGTGGAGGGCGCACTGAAGCTTTCTTT. Full variable domain (missing parts from reference TRBV7-3 and TRBJ1-1): GAGVSQTPSNKVTEKGKYVELRCDPISGHTALYWYRQSLGQGPEFLIYFQGTGAADDSGLPNDRFFAVRPEGSVSTLKIQRTERGDSAVYLCASSLGGGRTEAFFGQGTRLTVV.

This chain joins TRBV3-1 (or the pseudogene TRBV3-2) and TRBJ2-5, with 9 bases matching TRBD2. Losses at the gene ends were 1 base for V and 3 bases for J; bases not matched to a gene: 12. The CDR3 is 18 amino acids. Germline values: CDR1 LGHDT, CDR2 YNNKEL (reference sequence). The CDR3 sequence is CASSQASGRSRPEETQYF. Here the CDR3 DNA reads TGTGCCAGCAGCCAAGCAAGCGGGAGGAGCCGGCCCGAAGAGACCCAGTACTTC.

This rearrangement joins TRBV6-4 to TRBJ1-2; no clear D gene. V was pared by 2 bases and J by 0 bases, with 7 bases between. Germline-derived CDR1 and CDR2 are MRHNA and SNTAGT. The CDR3 totals 14 residues. CDR3 in amino acids: CASSDRVANYGYTF. DNA for the CDR3: TGTGCCAGCAGTGACCGCGTAGCTAACTATGGCTACACCTTC.

This clone has only one observation. The chain employs TRBV7-8 and TRBJ2-1, with 14 nucleotides matching TRBD2. J was trimmed by 11 bases and V by 2 bases; bases with no gene match: 11. The CDR3 runs 17 residues. The germline CDR1 and CDR2 sequences are SGHVS and FQNEAQ. CDR3 residues: CASSLFGTSGSFSQQFF. The DNA of the CDR3 is TGTGCCAGCAGCTTATTCGGGACTAGCGGGAGTTTCTCTCAGCAGTTCTTC.

The J gene is TRBJ2-5, the V gene TRBV28; D possibly matches TRBD1 or TRBD2 (5 bases each). This CDR3 is 14 amino acids long. Germline lookup yields CDR1 MDHEN and CDR2 SYDVKM. V lost 0 bases and J 5 bases, leaving 10 bases between the germline ends. CDR3 nucleotide sequence: TGTGCCAGCAGTTTATGGGGGGATAGGGAGACCCAGTACTTC. Encoded protein: CASSLWGDRETQYF.

This chain links TRBV4-3 with TRBJ2-1; 8 nucleotides match TRBD2. The CDR3 consists of 18 residues. The V and J ends lost 1 base and 0 bases, in that order; junction bases with no gene match: 8. In germline, CDR1 is LGHNA, CDR2 YSLEER. CDR3 sequence reads: CASSQVSGRRRSYNEQFF. As DNA, the CDR3 is TGCGCCAGCAGCCAAGTCAGCGGGAGACGCCGCTCCTACAATGAGCAGTTCTTC.

This chain links TRBV18 with TRBJ1-6; D possibly corresponds to TRBD1 (5 bases). Germline V gene data show CDR1 as KGHSH and CDR2 as LQKENI. The V end was cut by 2 bases, the J end by 5 bases, with 13 bases between. The CDR3 runs 16 residues. CDR3 region: CASSPSGRTNNSPLHF. The CDR3 DNA sequence: TGTGCCAGCTCACCATCGGGACGGACAAATAATTCACCCCTCCACTTT.

J is TRBJ2-7 and V is TRBV28, with 11 bases fitting TRBD2. Losses at the gene ends were 4 bases for V and 2 bases for J; bases not matched to a gene: 4. The CDR3 sequence is 15 residues long. The germline CDR1 and CDR2 sequences are MDHEN and SYDVKM. CDR3 protein: CASSSAGLAAYEQYF. The DNA of the CDR3 is TGTGCCAGCAGTTCCGCGGGACTAGCGGCCTACGAGCAGTACTTC.

The chain has TRBV7-9 and TRBJ2-7; 11 nucleotides line up with TRBD2. Germline values: CDR1 SEHNR, CDR2 FQNEAQ (reference sequence). Trimming removed 5 bases from V and 4 bases from J; junction bases left unmatched: 4. The CDR3 totals 14 residues. The CDR3 sequence is CASSRSGRGYEQYF. In DNA form, the CDR3 reads TGTGCCAGCAGCCGTAGCGGGAGGGGATACGAGCAGTACTTC.

The chain has TRBV2 and TRBJ1-4; D is ambiguous. The germline gives CDR1 SNHLY, CDR2 FYNNEI. The CDR3 has 11 residues. Deletions cut 8 bases from V and 8 bases from J, with 9 bases between. The CDR3 DNA is TGTGCCAGCGGAGAAAGGGAAAAACTGTTTTTT. As protein: CASGEREKLFF.

This clone was detected a few times. V and J are TRBV29-1 and TRBJ2-7; no clear D. The germline V and J ends were trimmed by 4 bases and 5 bases, with 9 bases remaining between them. The germline CDR1 and CDR2 sequences are SQVTM and ANQGSEA. This CDR3 has 11 amino acids. The CDR3 coding sequence is TGCAGCGTTGTATCCCGCAACGAGCAGTACTTC. Protein product: CSVVSRNEQYF.

This rearrangement joins TRBV7-2 to TRBJ2-5; the D gene could be TRBD1 or TRBD2 (5 bases each). The CDR3 covers 13 residues. V gave up 6 bases and J gave up 7 bases, with 15 bases separating them. Germline CDR1 SGHTA, CDR2 FQGNSA. The CDR3: CASRSGTPGTQYF. In DNA form, the CDR3 reads TGTGCCAGCAGGTCCGGGACCCCGGGGACCCAGTACTTC.

The chain is built from TRBV27 and TRBJ1-2; TRBD1 is a possible D gene (6 bases). The V end was cut by 6 bases, the J end by 8 bases, with 19 bases between. CDR1 is MNHEY and CDR2 is SMNVEV in the germline V gene (reference sequence). This CDR3 spans 14 amino acids. The CDR3 sequence: CASRQSGAGGGYTF. The CDR3 region has the DNA TGTGCCAGCAGGCAATCGGGGGCCGGAGGGGGCTACACCTTC.

The CDR3 region is CASSVEASGGGVQFF. Here the CDR3 DNA reads TGTGCCAGCAGTGTAGAGGCTAGCGGGGGCGGAGTGCAGTTCTTC. The genes are TRBV6-4 and TRBJ2-1; TRBD2 matches 10 bases. V gave up 4 bases and J gave up 12 bases; unmatched junction bases: 12. The CDR3 totals 15 residues. Germline V gives CDR1 MRHNA, CDR2 SNTAGT.

The chain uses TRBV29-1 and TRBJ2-7; 7 nucleotides agree with TRBD2. V was clipped by 6 bases and J by 2 bases; unmatched bases: 7. This CDR3 contains 13 residues. Germline values: CDR1 SQVTM, CDR2 ANQGSEA. The CDR3, as DNA: TGCAGCGTACAGACTAGCCCCGCCTACGAGCAGTACTTC. It is translated as CSVQTSPAYEQYF.

The rearrangement uses TRBV7-9 and TRBJ2-7; possibly TRBD1 for D (6 bases). CDR1 is SEHNR and CDR2 is FQNEAQ in the germline V gene (reference sequence). Deletions cut 4 bases from V and 5 bases from J, with 9 bases between. The CDR3 loop spans 12 amino acids. The chain's CDR3 is CASSSRTDEQYF. CDR3 DNA: TGTGCCAGCAGCTCAAGGACAGACGAGCAGTACTTC.